Detailed here is one T cell receptor beta chain. Per the study methods: Nucleated cell number was recorded as an estimate derived from reference gene primer amplification. The protocol was immunoSEQ multiplex PCR, while the TCRdb copy is restricted to in-frame clones and leaves out a portion. V and J calls and clone size are those listed in that table; D and trimming were worked out from the DNA. The data show approximately 150,000 clones, with under 90% seen just once and about 8% held by the top ten. This entry belongs to a study of blood T cell repertoires in COVID-19. Germline CDR1 reads MDHEN; CDR2 reads SYDVKM. The CDR3 loop spans 15 amino acids. Trimming cost V 0 bases and J 11 bases, with 18 bases left between them.

Sequencing used PBMCs or T cells enriched from blood (not recorded which). The sequence was obtained from a woman aged 50 to 60 who had recovered from COVID-19. This chain connects TRBV28 to TRBJ2-3, with no clear D. The CDR3 nucleotides read TGTGCCAGCAGTTTATGGGCCCCCCAGGCACATGGGCAGTATTTT. Protein sequence: CASSLWAPQAHGQYF.